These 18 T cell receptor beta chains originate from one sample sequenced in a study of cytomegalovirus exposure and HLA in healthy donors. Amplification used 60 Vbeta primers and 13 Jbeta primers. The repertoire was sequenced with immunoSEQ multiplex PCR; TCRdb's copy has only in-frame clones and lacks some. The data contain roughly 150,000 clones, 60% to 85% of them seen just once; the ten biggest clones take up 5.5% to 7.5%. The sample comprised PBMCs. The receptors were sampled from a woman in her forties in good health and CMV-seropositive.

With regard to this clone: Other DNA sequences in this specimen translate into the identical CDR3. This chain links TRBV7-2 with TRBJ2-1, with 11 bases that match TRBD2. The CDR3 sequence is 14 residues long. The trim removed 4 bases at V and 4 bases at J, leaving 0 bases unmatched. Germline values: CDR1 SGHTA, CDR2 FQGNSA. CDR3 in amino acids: CASSSSGGYNEQFF. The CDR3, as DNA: TGTGCCAGCAGCTCTAGCGGGGGGTACAATGAGCAGTTCTTC.

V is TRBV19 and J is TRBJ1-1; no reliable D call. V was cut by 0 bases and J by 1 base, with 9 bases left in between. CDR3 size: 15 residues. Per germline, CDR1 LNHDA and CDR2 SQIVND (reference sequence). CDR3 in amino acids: CASSIDPRRNTEAFF. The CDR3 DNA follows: TGTGCCAGTAGTATAGATCCCCGGAGGAACACTGAAGCTTTCTTT.

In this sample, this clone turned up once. The CDR3 DNA is TGTGCCAGCCTACAGGGTTTCACCGGGGAGCTGTTTTTT. As protein: CASLQGFTGELFF. V gene TRBV2 combines with J gene TRBJ2-2; tentatively, D is TRBD1 (6 bases). Germline V CDR1 and CDR2: SNHLY, FYNNEI. This CDR3 has 13 residues. V shed 8 bases and J shed 4 bases, with 11 bases lying between them.

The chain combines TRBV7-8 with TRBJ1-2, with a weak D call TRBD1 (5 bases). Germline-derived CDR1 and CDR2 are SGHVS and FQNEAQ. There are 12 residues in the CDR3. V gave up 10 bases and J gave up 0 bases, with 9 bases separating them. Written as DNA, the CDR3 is TGTGCCATCGGGGGAGCTAACTATGGCTACACCTTC. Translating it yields CAIGGANYGYTF.

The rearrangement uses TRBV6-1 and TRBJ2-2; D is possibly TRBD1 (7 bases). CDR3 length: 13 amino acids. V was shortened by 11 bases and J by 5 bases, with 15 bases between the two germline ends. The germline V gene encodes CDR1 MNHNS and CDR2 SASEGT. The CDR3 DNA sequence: TGTGCCGGGAGGAGACAGGGTACCGGGGAGCTGTTTTTT. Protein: CAGRRQGTGELFF.

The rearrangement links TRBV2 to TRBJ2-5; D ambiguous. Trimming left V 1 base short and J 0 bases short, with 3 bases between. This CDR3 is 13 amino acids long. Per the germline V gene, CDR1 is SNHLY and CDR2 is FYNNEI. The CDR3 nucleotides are TGTGCCAGCAGTGAAGTATACCAAGAGACCCAGTACTTC. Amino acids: CASSEVYQETQYF.

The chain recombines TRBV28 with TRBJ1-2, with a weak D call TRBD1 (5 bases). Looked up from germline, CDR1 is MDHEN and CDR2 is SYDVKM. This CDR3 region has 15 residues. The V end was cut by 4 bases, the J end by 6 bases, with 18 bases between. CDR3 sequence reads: CASSYRPGKDNGYTF. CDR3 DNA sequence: TGTGCCAGCAGTTACAGGCCCGGAAAAGATAATGGCTACACCTTC.

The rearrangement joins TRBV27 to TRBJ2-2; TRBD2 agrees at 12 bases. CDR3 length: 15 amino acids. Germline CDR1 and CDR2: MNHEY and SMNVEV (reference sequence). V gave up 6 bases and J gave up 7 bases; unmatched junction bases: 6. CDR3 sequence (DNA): TGTGCCAGCAGACCTAGCGGGGGGGCCGGCGGGGAGCTGTTTTTT. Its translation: CASRPSGGAGGELFF.

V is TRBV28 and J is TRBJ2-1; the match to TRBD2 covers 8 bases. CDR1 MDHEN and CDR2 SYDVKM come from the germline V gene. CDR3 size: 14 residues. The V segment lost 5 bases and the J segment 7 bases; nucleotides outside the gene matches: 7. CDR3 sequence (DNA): TGTGCCAGCAGTCGGGGGGGCCTCGTAAATGAGCAGTTCTTC. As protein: CASSRGGLVNEQFF.

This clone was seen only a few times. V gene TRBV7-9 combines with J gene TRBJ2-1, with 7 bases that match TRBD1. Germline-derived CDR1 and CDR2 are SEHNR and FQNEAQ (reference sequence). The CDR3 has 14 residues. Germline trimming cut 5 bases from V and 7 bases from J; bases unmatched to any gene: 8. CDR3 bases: TGTGCCAGCAGCCCAGGGGGTCGGCCTAATGAGCAGTTCTTC. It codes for CASSPGGRPNEQFF.

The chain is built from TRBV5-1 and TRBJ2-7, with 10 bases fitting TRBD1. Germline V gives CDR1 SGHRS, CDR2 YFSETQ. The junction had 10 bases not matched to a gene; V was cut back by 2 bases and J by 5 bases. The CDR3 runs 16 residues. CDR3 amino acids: CASSFSGTGDADEQYF. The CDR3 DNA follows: TGCGCCAGCAGCTTTTCCGGGACAGGGGATGCGGACGAGCAGTACTTC.

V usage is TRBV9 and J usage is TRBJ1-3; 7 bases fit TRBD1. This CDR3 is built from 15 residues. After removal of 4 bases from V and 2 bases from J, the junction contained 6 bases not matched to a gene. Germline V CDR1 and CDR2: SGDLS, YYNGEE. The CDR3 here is CASSPTGNTGNTIYF. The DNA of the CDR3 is TGTGCCAGCAGCCCGACAGGGAACACTGGAAACACCATATATTTT.

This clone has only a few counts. In DNA, the CDR3 is TGTGCCTACAGGGGGCCACGGGGCACAGATACGCAGTATTTT. It codes for CAYRGPRGTDTQYF. The chain employs TRBV30 and TRBJ2-3; 9 bases map to TRBD1. The germline gives CDR1 GTSNPN, CDR2 SVGIG (reference sequence). The CDR3 is 14 amino acids. The trim removed 7 bases at V and 1 base at J, leaving 6 bases unmatched.

This CDR3 is CASSRKQGGNQPQHF. The CDR3 coding sequence is TGTGCCAGCAGTAGAAAACAGGGTGGCAATCAGCCCCAGCATTTT. The rearrangement links TRBV27 to TRBJ1-5; TRBD1 is a possible D gene (6 bases). Deletions cut 5 bases from V and 2 bases from J, with 13 bases between. Germline CDR1 MNHEY, CDR2 SMNVEV (reference sequence). There are 15 residues in the CDR3.

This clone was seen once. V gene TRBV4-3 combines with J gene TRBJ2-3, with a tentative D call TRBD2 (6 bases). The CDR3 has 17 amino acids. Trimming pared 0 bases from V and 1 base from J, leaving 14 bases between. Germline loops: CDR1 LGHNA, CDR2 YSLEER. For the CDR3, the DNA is TGCGCCAGCAGCCAAGAATTGGTGGGGGGAGGCACAGATACGCAGTATTTT. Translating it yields CASSQELVGGGTDTQYF.

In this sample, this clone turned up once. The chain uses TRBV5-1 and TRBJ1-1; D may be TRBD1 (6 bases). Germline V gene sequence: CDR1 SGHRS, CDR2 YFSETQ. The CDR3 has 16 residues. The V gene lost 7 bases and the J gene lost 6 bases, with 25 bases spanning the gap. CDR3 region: CASHSGAGAQGAEAFF. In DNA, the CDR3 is TGCGCCAGCCACTCGGGCGCAGGGGCTCAGGGCGCTGAAGCTTTCTTT.

This CDR3 is CASSVVGPATYNEQFF. The CDR3 DNA reads TGTGCCAGCAGCGTAGTGGGGCCCGCAACCTACAATGAGCAGTTCTTC. This chain uses TRBV9 with TRBJ2-1; a possible D gene is TRBD1 (5 bases). The CDR3 extends over 16 amino acids. V was clipped by 0 bases and J by 2 bases, with 12 bases between them. The V gene's germline CDR1 is SGDLS and CDR2 YYNGEE.

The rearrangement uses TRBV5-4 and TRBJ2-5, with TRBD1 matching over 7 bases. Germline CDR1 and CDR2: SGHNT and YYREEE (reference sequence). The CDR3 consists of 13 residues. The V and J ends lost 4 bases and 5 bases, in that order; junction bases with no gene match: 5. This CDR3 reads CASSTTGLETQYF. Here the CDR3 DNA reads TGTGCCAGCAGCACGACAGGGCTGGAGACCCAGTACTTC.